This T cell receptor beta chain came from a study of T cells in Graves' hyperthyroidism and ophthalmopathy. CDR1 is MNHNS and CDR2 is SASEGT in the germline V gene. The CDR3 has 14 amino acids. Trimming pared 5 bases from V and 5 bases from J, leaving 16 bases between. The sample holds many counts of this clonotype. Amplification targeted TCR beta CDR3 regions from RNA transcripts. In the first-round RT-PCR of the TCR CDR3, the HTBI primer set was used. TCRdb re-derived calls from the multiplex PCR reads in MiXCR, one entry per CDR3 protein. The data hold fewer than 250,000 distinct CDR3 sequences, with about 24% observed a single time.

Sequenced input: blood. The TCR comes from a woman in her 40s with Graves' ophthalmopathy. V gene TRBV6-1 combines with J gene TRBJ2-7; TRBD1 might be the D (6 bases). Written as DNA, the CDR3 is TGTGCCAGCAGTCAATCTCTACAGGGACACGAGCAGTACTTC. Amino acid sequence: CASSQSLQGHEQYF.